The T cell receptor beta chain under discussion was sequenced for a study of memory CD4+ T cells and cytomegalovirus serostatus. Germline CDR1 and CDR2: SGHNT and YYREEE (reference sequence). Trimming took 4 bases from V and 0 from J, leaving 8 bases between them. This CDR3 region has 13 residues. Produced via immunoSEQ multiplex PCR; TCRdb's table is partial and in-frame only. This table has about 38,000 clones, around 80% appearing once. Single viable CD3+CD4+CD8-CD45RO+ cells were sorted as the memory CD4+ T cells. CMV serostatus came from serum IgG against pp150, pp28, p38, p52. The sample was memory CD4+ T cells from blood. This receptor was obtained from an adult in good health and CMV-seropositive. The chain uses TRBV5-4 and TRBJ2-7; D is unclear. CDR3 residues: CASSTLSSYEQYF. The CDR3 nucleotides read TGTGCCAGCAGCACACTAAGCTCCTACGAGCAGTACTTC.